Each of the 6 T cell receptor beta chains below was sequenced from the same sample in a study of beta chain features in type 1 diabetes. Sequencing targeted expressed TCRB transcripts, as all isolated RNA had been reverse transcribed. Sequencing used immunoSEQ multiplex PCR; TCRdb keeps in-frame clones, though not all of them. The repertoire holds some 270,000 clones, with 12% to 15% as singletons. The sample taken for sequencing was naive CD4+ T cells from blood. Source of these receptors: a woman in her thirties or forties in good health.

This clone was picked up a small number of times. The rearrangement uses TRBV9 and TRBJ2-3; the D gene is possibly TRBD1 (5 bases). The V and J ends lost 4 bases and 3 bases respectively, with 6 bases between them. This CDR3 is 12 amino acids long. Germline lookup yields CDR1 SGDLS and CDR2 YYNGEE. DNA of the CDR3: TGTGCCAGCAGCCCAGGGACAGATACGCAGTATTTT. Encoded protein: CASSPGTDTQYF.

Ten or more counts support this clone. The gene calls are TRBV29-1 and TRBJ2-7, with D possibly TRBD1 on 6 matching bases. Germline assignment: CDR1 SQVTM and CDR2 ANQGSEA. Trimming removed 7 bases at V and 6 bases at J, with 22 bases between. The CDR3 has 14 residues. CDR3 nucleotides: TGCAGCGCTCGACCGGGACATCGGTCCATCGAGCAGTACTTC. It is translated as CSARPGHRSIEQYF.

This chain links TRBV5-4 with TRBJ1-1, with TRBD1 as a possible D gene (5 bases). The CDR3 is 11 residues long. Germline V gene lookup returns CDR1 SGHNT and CDR2 YYREEE (reference sequence). Trimming took 1 base from V and 10 from J, leaving 8 bases between them. The CDR3 protein is CASSLNRRAFF. The CDR3 DNA sequence: TGTGCCAGCAGCTTGAACAGGCGAGCTTTCTTT.

This clone was counted at least ten times. This chain uses TRBV7-2 with TRBJ2-1, with D perhaps matching TRBD1 (6 bases). The CDR3 runs 13 residues. The ends were cut back, 5 bases at V and 7 bases at J, with 12 bases in the middle. Germline V gene lookup returns CDR1 SGHTA and CDR2 FQGNSA. CDR3 nucleotide sequence: TGTGCCAGCAGCAATCAAGACAGGAATGAGCAGTTCTTC. Encoded protein: CASSNQDRNEQFF.

A few counts support this clone. The rearrangement links TRBV5-4 to TRBJ2-7, with 7 bases lining up with TRBD1. The CDR3 has 15 residues. Germline values: CDR1 SGHNT, CDR2 YYREEE (reference sequence). With V trimmed by 4 bases and J by 0 bases, 7 bases remained unmatched. For the CDR3, the DNA is TGTGCCAGCAGCCCAGGGCGACAGGGCTCCTACGAGCAGTACTTC. The encoded protein is CASSPGRQGSYEQYF.

Turning to this clone: The sample has other DNA sequences that encode this CDR3 too. The chain combines TRBV5-1 with TRBJ1-1; D might be TRBD1 (6 bases). Germline-derived CDR1 and CDR2 are SGHRS and YFSETQ. The CDR3 has 13 amino acids. The V end was cut by 2 bases, the J end by 4 bases, with 9 bases between. Written as DNA, the CDR3 is TGCGCCAGCAGCTTTCAGGGGACCACTGAAGCTTTCTTT. Its protein product is CASSFQGTTEAFF.